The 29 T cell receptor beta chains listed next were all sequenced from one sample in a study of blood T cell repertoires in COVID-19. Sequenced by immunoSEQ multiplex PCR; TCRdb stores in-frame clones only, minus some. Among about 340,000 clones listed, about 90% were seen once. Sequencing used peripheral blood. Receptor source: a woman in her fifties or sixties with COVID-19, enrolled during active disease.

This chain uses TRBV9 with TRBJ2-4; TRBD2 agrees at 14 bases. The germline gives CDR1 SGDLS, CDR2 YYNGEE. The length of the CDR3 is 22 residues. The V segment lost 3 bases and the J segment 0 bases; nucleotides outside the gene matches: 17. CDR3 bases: TGTGCCAGCAGCGGGGGACTAGCGGGAGAAACCATCCCATCAATAGCCAAAAACATTCAGTACTTC. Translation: CASSGGLAGETIPSIAKNIQYF.

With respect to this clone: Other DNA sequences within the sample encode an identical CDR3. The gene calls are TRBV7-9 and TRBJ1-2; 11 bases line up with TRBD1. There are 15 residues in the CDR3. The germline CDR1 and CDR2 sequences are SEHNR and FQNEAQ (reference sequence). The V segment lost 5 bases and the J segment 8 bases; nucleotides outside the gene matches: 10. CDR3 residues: CASSPSPDRGQGYTF. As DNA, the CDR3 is TGTGCCAGCAGCCCAAGCCCGGACAGGGGGCAGGGCTACACCTTC. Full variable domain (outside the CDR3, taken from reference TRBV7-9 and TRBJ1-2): DTGVSQNPRHKITKRGQNVTFRCDPISEHNRLYWYRQTLGQGPEFLTYFQNEAQLEKSRLLSDRFSAERPKGSFSTLEIQRTEQGDSAMYLCASSPSPDRGQGYTFGSGTRLTVV.

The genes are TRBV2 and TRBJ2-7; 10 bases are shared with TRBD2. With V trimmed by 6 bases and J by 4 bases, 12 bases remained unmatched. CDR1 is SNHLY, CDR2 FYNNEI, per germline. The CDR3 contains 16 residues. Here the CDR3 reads CASRRSASGRLYEQYF. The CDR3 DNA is TGTGCCAGCAGGCGGTCAGCTAGCGGGAGACTTTACGAGCAGTACTTC. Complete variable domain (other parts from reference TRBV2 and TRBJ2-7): EPEVTQTPSHQVTQMGQEVILRCVPISNHLYFYWYRQILGQKVEFLVSFYNNEISEKSEIFDDQFSVERPDGSNFTLKIRSTKLEDSAMYFCASRRSASGRLYEQYFGPGTRLTVT.

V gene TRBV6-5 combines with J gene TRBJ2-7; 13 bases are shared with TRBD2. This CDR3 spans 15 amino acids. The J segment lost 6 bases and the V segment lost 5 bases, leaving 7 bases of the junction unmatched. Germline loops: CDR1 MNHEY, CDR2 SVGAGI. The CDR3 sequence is CASSPLAGGLVEQYF. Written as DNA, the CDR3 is TGTGCCAGCAGTCCACTAGCGGGAGGGTTGGTCGAGCAGTACTTC.

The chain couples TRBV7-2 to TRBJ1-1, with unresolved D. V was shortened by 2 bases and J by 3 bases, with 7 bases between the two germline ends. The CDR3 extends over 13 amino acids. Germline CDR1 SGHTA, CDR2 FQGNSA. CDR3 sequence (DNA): TGTGCCAGCAGCTTACGGCGGTACACTGAAGCTTTCTTT. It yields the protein CASSLRRYTEAFF.

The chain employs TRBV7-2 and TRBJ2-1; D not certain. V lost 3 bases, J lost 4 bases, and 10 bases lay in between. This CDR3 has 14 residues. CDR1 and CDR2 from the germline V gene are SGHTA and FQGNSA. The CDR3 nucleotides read TGTGCCAGCAGCTTGATAGCAACGTACAATGAGCAGTTCTTC. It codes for CASSLIATYNEQFF.

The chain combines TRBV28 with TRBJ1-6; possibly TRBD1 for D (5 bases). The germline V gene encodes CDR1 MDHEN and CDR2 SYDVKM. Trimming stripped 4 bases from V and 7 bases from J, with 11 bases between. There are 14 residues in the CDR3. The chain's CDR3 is CASSSGESNSPLHF. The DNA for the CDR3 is TGTGCCAGCAGTTCGGGGGAATCGAATTCACCCCTCCACTTT.

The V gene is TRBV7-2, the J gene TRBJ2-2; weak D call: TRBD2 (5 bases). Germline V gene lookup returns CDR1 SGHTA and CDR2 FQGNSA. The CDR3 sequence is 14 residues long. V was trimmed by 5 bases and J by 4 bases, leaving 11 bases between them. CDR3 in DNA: TGTGCCAGCAGCCCCCTAGCTGCCACCGGGGAGCTGTTTTTT. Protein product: CASSPLAATGELFF.

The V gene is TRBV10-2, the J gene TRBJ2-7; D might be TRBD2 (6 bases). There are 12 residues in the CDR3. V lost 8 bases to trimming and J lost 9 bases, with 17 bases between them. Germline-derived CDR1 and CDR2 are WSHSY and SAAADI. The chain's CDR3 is CASSLWEDLQYF. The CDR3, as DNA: TGCGCCAGCTCTCTCTGGGAGGATTTGCAGTACTTC.

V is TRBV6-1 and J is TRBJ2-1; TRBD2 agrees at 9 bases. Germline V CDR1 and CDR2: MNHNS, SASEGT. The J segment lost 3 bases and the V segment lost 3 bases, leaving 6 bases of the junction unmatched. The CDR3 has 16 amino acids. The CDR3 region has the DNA TGTGCCAGCAGTGACAAGCGGGAGGTGGTCTACAATGAGCAGTTCTTC. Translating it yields CASSDKREVVYNEQFF.

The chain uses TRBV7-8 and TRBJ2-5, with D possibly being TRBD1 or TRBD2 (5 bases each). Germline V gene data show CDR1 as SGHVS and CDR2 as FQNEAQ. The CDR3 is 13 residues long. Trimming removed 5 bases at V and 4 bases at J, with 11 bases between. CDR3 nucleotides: TGTGCCAGCAGCCGGGGCCTGGCAGAGACCCAGTACTTC. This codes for CASSRGLAETQYF.

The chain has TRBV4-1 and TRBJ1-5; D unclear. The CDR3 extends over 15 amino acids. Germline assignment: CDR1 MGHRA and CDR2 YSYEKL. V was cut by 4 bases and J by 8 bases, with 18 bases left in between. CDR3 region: CASSPGESREEPQHF. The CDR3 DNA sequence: TGCGCCAGCAGCCCTGGTGAGTCTCGGGAGGAGCCCCAGCATTTT.

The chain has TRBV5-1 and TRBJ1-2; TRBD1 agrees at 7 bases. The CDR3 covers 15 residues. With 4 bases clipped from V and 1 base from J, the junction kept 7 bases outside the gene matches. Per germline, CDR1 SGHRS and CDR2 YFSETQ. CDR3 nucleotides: TGCGCCAGCAGCATAGGGACAGCGGGTAACTATGGCTACACCTTC. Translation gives CASSIGTAGNYGYTF.

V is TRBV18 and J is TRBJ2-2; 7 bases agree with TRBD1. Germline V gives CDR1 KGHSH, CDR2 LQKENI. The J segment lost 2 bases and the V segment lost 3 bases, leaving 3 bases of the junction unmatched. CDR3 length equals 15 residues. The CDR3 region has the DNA TGTGCCAGCTCACCTAGACAGGGAAACACCGGGGAGCTGTTTTTT. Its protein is CASSPRQGNTGELFF.

The CDR3 loop is CASSPSGTSRSGDEQYF. The DNA of the CDR3 is TGTGCCAGCTCACCTTCCGGGACTAGCCGGTCGGGTGACGAGCAGTACTTC. The chain employs TRBV18 and TRBJ2-7; 9 nucleotides match TRBD2. Looked up from germline, CDR1 is KGHSH and CDR2 is LQKENI. CDR3 length: 17 amino acids. V gave up 3 bases and J gave up 5 bases; unmatched junction bases: 14. The full variable domain, in which reference TRBV18 and TRBJ2-7 provide the parts outside the CDR3, is NAGVMQNPRHLVRRRGQEARLRCSPMKGHSHVYWYRQLPEEGLKFMVYLQKENIIDESGMPKERFSAEFPKEGPSILRIQQVVRGDSAAYFCASSPSGTSRSGDEQYFGPGTRLTVT.

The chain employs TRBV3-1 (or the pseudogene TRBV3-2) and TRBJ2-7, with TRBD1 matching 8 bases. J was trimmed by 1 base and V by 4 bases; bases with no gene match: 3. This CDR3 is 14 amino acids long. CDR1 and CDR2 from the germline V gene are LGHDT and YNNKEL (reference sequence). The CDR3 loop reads CASSLGTGSYEQYF. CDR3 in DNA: TGTGCCAGCAGCCTTGGGACAGGATCCTACGAGCAGTACTTC.

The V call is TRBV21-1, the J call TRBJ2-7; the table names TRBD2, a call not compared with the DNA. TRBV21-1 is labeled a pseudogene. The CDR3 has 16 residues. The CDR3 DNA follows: TGTGCCAGCAGCACCCGGAGCGGGAGTCCTACCTACGAGCAGTACTTC. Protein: CASSTRSGSPTYEQYF.

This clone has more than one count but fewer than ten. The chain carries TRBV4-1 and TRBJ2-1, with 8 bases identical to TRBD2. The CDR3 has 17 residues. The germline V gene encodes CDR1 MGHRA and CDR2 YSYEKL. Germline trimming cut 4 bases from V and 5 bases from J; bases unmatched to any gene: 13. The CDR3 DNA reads TGCGCCAGCAGCCCCGGGAGGGTGAGGGGTGGCAACAATGAGCAGTTCTTC. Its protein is CASSPGRVRGGNNEQFF.

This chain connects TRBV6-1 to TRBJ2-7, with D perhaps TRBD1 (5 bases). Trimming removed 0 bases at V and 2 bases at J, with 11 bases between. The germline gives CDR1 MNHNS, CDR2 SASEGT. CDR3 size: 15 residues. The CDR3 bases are TGTGCCAGCAGTGAAGCGTCCGAAGGGGCCTACGAGCAGTACTTC. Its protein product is CASSEASEGAYEQYF.

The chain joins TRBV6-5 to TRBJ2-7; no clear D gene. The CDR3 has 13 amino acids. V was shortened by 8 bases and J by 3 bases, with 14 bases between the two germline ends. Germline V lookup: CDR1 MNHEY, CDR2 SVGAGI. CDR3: CASSRSVFYEQYF. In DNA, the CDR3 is TGTGCCAGCTCCCGATCGGTATTCTACGAGCAGTACTTC.

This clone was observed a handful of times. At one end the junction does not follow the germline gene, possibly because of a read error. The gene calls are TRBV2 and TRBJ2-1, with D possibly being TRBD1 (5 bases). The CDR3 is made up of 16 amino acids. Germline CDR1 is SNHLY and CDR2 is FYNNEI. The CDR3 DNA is TGTGCCAGCAGCGAAGGGTGGGCAGGGCCTCGGAATGAGCAGTTCTTC. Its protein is CASSEGWAGPRNEQFF.

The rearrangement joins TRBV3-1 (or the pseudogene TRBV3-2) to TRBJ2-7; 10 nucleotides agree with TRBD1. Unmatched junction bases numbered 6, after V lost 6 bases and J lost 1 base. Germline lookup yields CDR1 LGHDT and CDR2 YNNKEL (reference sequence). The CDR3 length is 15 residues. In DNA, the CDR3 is TGTGCCAGCAGGTACCGGGACAGGGGTTCCTACGAGCAGTACTTC. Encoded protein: CASRYRDRGSYEQYF.

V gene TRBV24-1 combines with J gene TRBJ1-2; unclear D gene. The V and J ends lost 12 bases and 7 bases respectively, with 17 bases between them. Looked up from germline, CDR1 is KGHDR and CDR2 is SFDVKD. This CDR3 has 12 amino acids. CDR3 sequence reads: CAVLDLGRGYTF. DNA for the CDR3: TGTGCCGTCCTGGATTTGGGCCGTGGCTACACCTTC.

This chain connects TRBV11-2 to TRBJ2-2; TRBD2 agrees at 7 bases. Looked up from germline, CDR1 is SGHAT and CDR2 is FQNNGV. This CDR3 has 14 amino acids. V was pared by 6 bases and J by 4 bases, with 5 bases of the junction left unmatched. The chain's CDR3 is CASSTSVATGELFF. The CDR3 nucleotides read TGTGCCAGCAGTACTAGCGTCGCCACCGGGGAGCTGTTTTTT.

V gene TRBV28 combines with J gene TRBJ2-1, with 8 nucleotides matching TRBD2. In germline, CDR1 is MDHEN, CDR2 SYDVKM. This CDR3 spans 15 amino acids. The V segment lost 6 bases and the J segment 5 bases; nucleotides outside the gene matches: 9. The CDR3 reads CASRGGLAGNNEQFF. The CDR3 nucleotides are TGTGCCAGCAGGGGGGGGCTAGCGGGTAACAATGAGCAGTTCTTC.

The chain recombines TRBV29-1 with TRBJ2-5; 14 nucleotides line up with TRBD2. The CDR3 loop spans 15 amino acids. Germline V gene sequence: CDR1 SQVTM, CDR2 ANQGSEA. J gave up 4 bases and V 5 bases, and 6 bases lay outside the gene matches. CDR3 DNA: TGCAGCGTTCGAGGACTAGCGGGAGGAATAGAGACCCAGTACTTC. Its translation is CSVRGLAGGIETQYF.

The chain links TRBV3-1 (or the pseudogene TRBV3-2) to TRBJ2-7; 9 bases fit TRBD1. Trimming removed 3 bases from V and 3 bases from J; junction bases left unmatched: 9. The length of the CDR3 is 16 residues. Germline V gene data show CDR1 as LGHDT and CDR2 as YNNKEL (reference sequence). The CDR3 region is CASSQLPGTGNYEQYF. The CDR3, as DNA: TGTGCCAGCAGCCAGTTGCCGGGGACAGGGAACTACGAGCAGTACTTC.

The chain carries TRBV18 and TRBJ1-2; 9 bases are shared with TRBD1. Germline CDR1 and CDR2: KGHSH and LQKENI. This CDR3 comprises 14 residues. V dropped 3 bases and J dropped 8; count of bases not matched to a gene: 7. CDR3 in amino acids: CASSPAGTGLGYTF. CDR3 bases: TGTGCCAGCTCACCGGCCGGGACAGGGCTGGGCTACACCTTC.

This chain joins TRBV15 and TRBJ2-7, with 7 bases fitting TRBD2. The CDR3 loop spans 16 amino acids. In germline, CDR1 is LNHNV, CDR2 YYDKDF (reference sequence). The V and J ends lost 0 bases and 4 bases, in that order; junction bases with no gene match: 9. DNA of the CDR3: TGTGCCACCAGCAGAGAGAGGCTAGCGGCAACATACGAGCAGTACTTC. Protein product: CATSRERLAATYEQYF.